One sample yielded the 14 T cell receptor beta chains listed below, sequenced in a study of T-cell reconstitution after alpha-beta-depleted transplantation in children. TCRbeta library construction was performed incorporating unique molecular identifiers. TCRdb re-called the PCR reads with MiXCR, one entry per CDR3 protein. This repertoire shows about 460,000 distinct CDR3 sequences, over 9.5% found once; its top ten account for 2% to 2.5%. The specimen comprised PBMCs, sampled before TCRalphabeta/CD19-depleted stem cell transplant. These receptors all stem from a child aged 2 to 10 with inherited bone marrow failure, due to receive a stem cell transplant.

Many counts were recorded for this clonotype. This chain joins TRBV5-1 and TRBJ2-1; 9 nucleotides align to TRBD1. V was clipped by 0 bases and J by 7 bases; unmatched bases: 8. CDR1 and CDR2 from the germline V gene are SGHRS and YFSETQ. CDR3 size: 16 residues. CDR3 sequence reads: CASSLARGQGLNEQFF. Written as DNA, the CDR3 is TGCGCCAGCAGCTTGGCCAGGGGACAGGGTTTGAATGAGCAGTTCTTC.

This clonotype showed up many times. The V gene is TRBV29-1, the J gene TRBJ2-7; TRBD1 is a possible D gene (6 bases). The CDR3 consists of 13 residues. Germline CDR1 SQVTM, CDR2 ANQGSEA. The ends were cut back, 5 bases at V and 0 bases at J, with 11 bases in the middle. The CDR3: CSVWTVSSYEQYF. CDR3 sequence (DNA): TGCAGCGTTTGGACAGTTAGCTCCTACGAGCAGTACTTC.

At least ten counts were recorded for this clonotype. The chain links TRBV30 to TRBJ2-3; D might be TRBD1 (5 bases). The V gene lost 3 bases and the J gene lost 1 base, with 11 bases spanning the gap. Per germline, CDR1 GTSNPN and CDR2 SVGIG (reference sequence). The CDR3 runs to 14 residues. The CDR3 sequence is CAWREVGGTDTQYF. The CDR3 DNA follows: TGTGCCTGGAGAGAAGTAGGGGGCACAGATACGCAGTATTTT. The variable domain in full, with the rest retrieved from reference TRBV30 and TRBJ2-3, is SQTIHQWPATLVQPVGSPLSLECTVEGTSNPNLYWYRQAAGRGLQLLFYSVGIGQISSEVPQNLSASRPQDRQFILSSKKLLLSDSGFYLCAWREVGGTDTQYFGPGTRLTVL.

This clonotype has a count of ten or more. This rearrangement joins TRBV3-1 to TRBJ1-1; 8 nucleotides line up with TRBD1. V lost 5 bases to trimming and J lost 4 bases; unmatched junction nucleotides: 6. This CDR3 contains 14 residues. Germline-derived CDR1 and CDR2 are LGHDT and YNNKEL (reference sequence). CDR3 sequence: CASSSTGVGTEAFF. CDR3 coding DNA: TGTGCCAGCAGCTCGACAGGGGTCGGCACTGAAGCTTTCTTT.

There are many counts of this clonotype. The V gene is TRBV6-5, the J gene TRBJ2-3, with D perhaps matching TRBD1 (5 bases). The CDR3 loop spans 14 amino acids. CDR1 and CDR2 (germline): MNHEY, SVGAGI. V gave up 0 bases and J gave up 1 base, with 5 bases separating them. This CDR3 is CASSYSGRTDTQYF. The CDR3 coding sequence is TGTGCCAGCAGTTACTCGGGGCGCACAGATACGCAGTATTTT.

This chain links TRBV3-1 with TRBJ2-1, with 10 bases that match TRBD2. There are 19 residues in the CDR3. V lost 8 bases, J lost 6 bases, and 22 bases stayed unmatched. Germline V gene sequence: CDR1 LGHDT, CDR2 YNNKEL (reference sequence). This chain's CDR3 is CASCFPLAGAASGINEQFF. As DNA, the CDR3 is TGTGCCAGCTGTTTCCCCCTAGCGGGAGCGGCATCGGGAATCAATGAGCAGTTCTTC.

The V call is TRBV3-1, the J call TRBJ2-1, with a weak D call TRBD2 (6 bases). V shed 2 bases and J shed 0 bases, with 17 bases lying between them. There are 18 residues in the CDR3. Germline V CDR1 and CDR2: LGHDT, YNNKEL (reference sequence). The chain's CDR3 is CASSQHPRDFSSYNEQFF. Here the CDR3 DNA reads TGTGCCAGCAGCCAACACCCTCGGGACTTCAGCTCCTACAATGAGCAGTTCTTC.

This clonotype appeared many times. The gene calls are TRBV27 and TRBJ2-1, with D possibly matching TRBD2 (6 bases). CDR1 is MNHEY and CDR2 is SMNVEV in the germline V gene (reference sequence). The CDR3 is 15 amino acids. Trimming shortened V by 5 bases and J by 5 bases, and 16 bases separated the two germline ends. This CDR3 reads CASSPIVGGNNEQFF. CDR3 coding DNA: TGTGCCAGCAGTCCCATAGTGGGGGGAAACAATGAGCAGTTCTTC.

This clonotype was seen many times. The chain is built from TRBV12-3 or TRBV12-4 and TRBJ2-1; no reliable D call. V dropped 6 bases and J dropped 5 bases, with 11 bases sitting between them. The CDR3 is made up of 13 amino acids. Here the CDR3 reads CASSESNHNEQFF. DNA of the CDR3: TGTGCCAGCAGCGAAAGCAACCACAATGAGCAGTTCTTC.

This clonotype was recorded at least ten times. This chain joins TRBV5-5 and TRBJ2-3, with D maybe TRBD1 (5 bases). Trimming removed 5 bases at V and 6 bases at J, with 13 bases between. The CDR3 loop spans 13 amino acids. The germline gives CDR1 SGHKS, CDR2 YYEKEE (reference sequence). The CDR3 protein is CASSLIRGDTQYF. For the CDR3, the DNA is TGTGCCAGCAGTTTGATTAGGGGTGATACGCAGTATTTT.

This clonotype was counted many times. V usage is TRBV4-2 and J usage is TRBJ2-1; 14 bases align to TRBD2. Germline V gives CDR1 LGHNA, CDR2 YNFKEQ. The CDR3 totals 18 residues. Germline trimming cut 0 bases from V and 5 bases from J; bases unmatched to any gene: 6. CDR3 nucleotide sequence: TGTGCCAGCAGCCAAGAGGGGACTAGCGGGAGTTTTAACAATGAGCAGTTCTTC. It encodes CASSQEGTSGSFNNEQFF.

Many counts were recorded for this clonotype. The chain is built from TRBV4-3 and TRBJ1-6; D unresolved. The length of the CDR3 is 15 residues. Deletions cut 3 bases from V and 9 bases from J, with 15 bases between. CDR1 and CDR2 (germline): LGHNA, YSLEER. The CDR3 nucleotides are TGCGCCAGCAGCCATCTTCCGGAAGGTGCTTCACCCCTCCACTTT. Translating gives CASSHLPEGASPLHF.

This clonotype appeared many times. J is TRBJ2-1 and V is TRBV10-3; D is tentatively TRBD1 or TRBD2 (5 bases each). The CDR3 runs 14 residues. Trimming took 4 bases from V and 8 from J, leaving 15 bases between them. Germline CDR1 is ENHRY and CDR2 is SYGVKD. The CDR3 region has the DNA TGTGCCATCAGTGCTTTGGCAGGGACCGATGAGCAGTTCTTC. Amino acids: CAISALAGTDEQFF.

This clonotype was counted ten times or more. Relative to the germline gene, one junction end is altered; a read error may explain this. The chain is built from TRBV29-1 and TRBJ2-2; D is tentatively TRBD1 or TRBD2 (6 bases each). The germline CDR1 and CDR2 sequences are SQVTM and ANQGSEA. This CDR3 is 13 amino acids long. The CDR3 DNA reads as TGTGGGGTAGCGGAGACCAGGGGACGGGAGCTGTTTTTT. Residues: CGVAETRGRELFF.